This T cell receptor (beta chain) originates from a study of post-analysis software for immune sequencing data. General study findings and limits: In patients, five or six TRBV segments were more frequent than in controls, with TRBV5-6, TRBV5-1 and TRBV20-1 among them.

Sequencing libraries made from TCR beta cDNA carried unique molecular identifiers. TCRdb re-analysed the PCR reads in MiXCR, keeping a single row per CDR3 protein. The table records fewer than 900,000 distinct CDR3 sequences, 35% to 55% of them present only once. This clonotype was counted between two and nine times. What it binds is not known. The CDR3 sequence is 13 residues long. The germline gives CDR1 SQVTM, CDR2 ANQGSEA. V lost 6 bases and J lost 6, with 15 bases in between. The source material was blood. The chain employs TRBV29-1 and TRBJ2-4; D uncertain. This TCR derives from a girl aged 5-17 years with multiple sclerosis. The CDR3 sequence is CSVPPRARNIQYF. CDR3 sequence (DNA): TGCAGCGTGCCCCCTAGGGCGAGAAACATTCAGTACTTC. The variable domain in full, with the rest retrieved from reference TRBV29-1 and TRBJ2-4, is SAVISQKPSRDICQRGTSLTIQCQVDSQVTMMFWYRQQPGQSLTLIATANQGSEATYESGFVIDKFPISRPNLTFSTLTVSNMSPEDSSIYLCSVPPRARNIQYFGAGTRLSVL.